These 23 T cell receptor beta chains originate from one sample sequenced in a study of identical twins. TCRdb independently ran MiXCR on the 5' RACE reads; one entry per CDR3 protein. The sample shows around 1.7 million distinct CDR3 sequences, around 33% of them seen only once. The sample taken for sequencing was cord blood. Receptors originate from a newborn girl in good health.

This chain links TRBV5-1 with TRBJ2-3; D may be TRBD1 (6 bases). CDR1 is SGHRS and CDR2 is YFSETQ in the germline V gene. This CDR3 is 13 amino acids long. Trimming removed 5 bases at V and 2 bases at J, with 9 bases between. The CDR3 loop is CASRGGNTDTQYF. In DNA, the CDR3 is TGCGCCAGCAGAGGGGGAAACACAGATACGCAGTATTTT.

In this sample, this clonotype turned up a few times. The V call is TRBV7-9, the J call TRBJ1-2, with D perhaps matching TRBD1 (5 bases). This CDR3 region has 14 residues. The V and J ends lost 3 bases and 8 bases respectively, with 16 bases between them. Germline V CDR1 and CDR2: SEHNR, FQNEAQ (reference sequence). The CDR3 DNA is TGTGCCAGCAGCTTGATCTACGCGCGGGGCGGCTACACCTTC. This translates into CASSLIYARGGYTF. Full variable domain (outside the CDR3, taken from reference TRBV7-9 and TRBJ1-2): DTGVSQNPRHKITKRGQNVTFRCDPISEHNRLYWYRQTLGQGPEFLTYFQNEAQLEKSRLLSDRFSAERPKGSFSTLEIQRTEQGDSAMYLCASSLIYARGGYTFGSGTRLTVV.

J is TRBJ2-2 and V is TRBV20-1; D possibly corresponds to TRBD1 (5 bases). The V gene's germline CDR1 is DFQATT and CDR2 SNEGSKA (reference sequence). The CDR3 is made up of 14 amino acids. The V gene lost 3 bases and the J gene lost 5 bases, with 13 bases spanning the gap. The CDR3 DNA sequence: TGCAGTGCTAGCCGCAGGGTGTTGACCGGGGAGCTGTTTTTT. Protein: CSASRRVLTGELFF.

The V and J genes are TRBV6-1 and TRBJ1-4; 9 bases fit TRBD1. The CDR3 spans 14 residues. The ends lost 4 bases at V and 6 bases at J; junction bases unmatched: 3. Per germline, CDR1 MNHNS and CDR2 SASEGT. CDR3 DNA: TGTGCCAGCAGTGCCGGGACAGGGTATGAAAAACTGTTTTTT. Protein: CASSAGTGYEKLFF.

This clonotype has just a few counts. Here the CDR3 reads CASSQVPGRRIYEQYF. The CDR3 bases are TGTGCCAGCAGCCAAGTACCAGGTCGTCGCATCTACGAGCAGTACTTC. The rearrangement links TRBV3-1 to TRBJ2-7, with no clear D. V shed 1 base and J shed 3 bases, with 16 bases lying between them. This CDR3 contains 16 residues. Per the germline V gene, CDR1 is LGHDT and CDR2 is YNNKEL (reference sequence).

The chain carries TRBV20-1 and TRBJ2-7, with 8 nucleotides matching TRBD1. CDR1 is DFQATT and CDR2 is SNEGSKA in the germline V gene (reference sequence). CDR3 size: 13 residues. V lost 4 bases to trimming and J lost 3 bases; unmatched junction nucleotides: 5. CDR3 loop: CSAITGTGYEQYF. The CDR3 region has the DNA TGCAGTGCTATCACCGGGACAGGCTACGAGCAGTACTTC.

The chain has TRBV5-1 and TRBJ2-5; 15 bases line up with TRBD2. The CDR3 contains 16 residues. The V gene's germline CDR1 is SGHRS and CDR2 YFSETQ. With 0 bases clipped from V and 6 bases from J, the junction kept 3 bases outside the gene matches. The CDR3 nucleotides are TGCGCCAGCAGCTTGGAGGGACTAGCGGGGGGACAGACCCAGTACTTC. The encoded protein is CASSLEGLAGGQTQYF.

The chain uses TRBV18 and TRBJ2-7; 13 nucleotides match TRBD2. The CDR3 spans 14 residues. CDR1 and CDR2 from the germline V gene are KGHSH and LQKENI. V gave up 8 bases and J gave up 5 bases; unmatched junction bases: 6. The CDR3 here is CASPLGLAGDEQYF. The CDR3 bases are TGTGCCAGCCCACTAGGACTAGCGGGAGACGAGCAGTACTTC.

The rearrangement uses TRBV3-1 and TRBJ2-3; D may be TRBD2 (6 bases). Looked up from germline, CDR1 is LGHDT and CDR2 is YNNKEL (reference sequence). CDR3 length equals 15 residues. V lost 3 bases and J lost 5, with 15 bases in between. The DNA for the CDR3 is TGTGCCAGCAGCCAGAGGGGACTGGTAAAAGATACGCAGTATTTT. This encodes CASSQRGLVKDTQYF.

The rearrangement links TRBV20-1 to TRBJ2-1, with 9 bases fitting TRBD2. J gave up 4 bases and V 5 bases, and 6 bases lay outside the gene matches. The CDR3 sequence is 14 residues long. Germline V gene sequence: CDR1 DFQATT, CDR2 SNEGSKA (reference sequence). CDR3 sequence reads: CSAGSGSLYNEQFF. In DNA form, the CDR3 reads TGCAGTGCTGGTAGCGGGAGTCTTTACAATGAGCAGTTCTTC.

The chain employs TRBV6-6 and TRBJ2-3; 9 nucleotides align to TRBD2. The CDR3 contains 15 residues. CDR1 and CDR2 (germline): MNHNY, SVGAGI (reference sequence). After removal of 5 bases from V and 5 bases from J, the junction contained 8 bases not matched to a gene. The CDR3 loop reads CASSDYSGSGDTQYF. CDR3 in DNA: TGTGCCAGCAGTGACTATAGCGGGAGCGGAGATACGCAGTATTTT.

The gene calls are TRBV25-1 and TRBJ2-1; 10 nucleotides agree with TRBD1. V shed 4 bases, J shed 7 bases, and the junction held 7 bases outside the gene matches. Germline V lookup: CDR1 MGHDK, CDR2 SYGVNS. This CDR3 comprises 15 residues. CDR3 DNA sequence: TGTGCCAGCAGTGTAGGACAGGGGGGGAATAATGAGCAGTTCTTC. Protein product: CASSVGQGGNNEQFF.

The chain links TRBV6-1 to TRBJ2-4; D is uncertain. Deletions cut 2 bases from V and 0 bases from J, with 14 bases between. This CDR3 region has 17 residues. Germline V gene lookup returns CDR1 MNHNS and CDR2 SASEGT. The CDR3 DNA follows: TGTGCCAGCAGTGAATACCAGGAGACACTAGCCAAAAACATTCAGTACTTC. Its translation is CASSEYQETLAKNIQYF.

V gene TRBV4-2 combines with J gene TRBJ2-7; 11 bases agree with TRBD2. Germline V gene lookup returns CDR1 LGHNA and CDR2 YNFKEQ. The CDR3 has 16 amino acids. The V gene end was trimmed by 6 bases and the J gene end by 3 bases; junction bases not matched to a gene: 10. The CDR3 DNA follows: TGTGCCAGCAGACCGCAATCTAGCGGGGGGAACTACGAGCAGTACTTC. It specifies CASRPQSSGGNYEQYF.

CDR3 amino acids: CASSPVLGQPSSYEQYF. The DNA of the CDR3 is TGTGCCAGCAGCCCCGTCCTGGGACAGCCGAGCTCCTACGAGCAGTACTTC. The rearrangement joins TRBV11-2 to TRBJ2-7; 7 bases line up with TRBD1. CDR3 length equals 17 residues. V gave up 5 bases and J gave up 0 bases; unmatched junction bases: 13. Germline V gene lookup returns CDR1 SGHAT and CDR2 FQNNGV.

The rearrangement uses TRBV20-1 and TRBJ2-3; TRBD2 agrees at 7 bases. Looked up from germline, CDR1 is DFQATT and CDR2 is SNEGSKA (reference sequence). The V and J ends lost 5 bases and 5 bases, in that order; junction bases with no gene match: 16. This CDR3 has 16 amino acids. The CDR3 DNA is TGCAGTGCTCCTCCCGGGGGTAGCGGGCTCAGAGATACGCAGTATTTT. As protein: CSAPPGGSGLRDTQYF.

In nucleotides, the CDR3 is TGTGCCAGCAAGAATACTAGCGGGAGCTCCTACGAGCAGTACTTC. Translated, it gives CASKNTSGSSYEQYF. The chain combines TRBV2 with TRBJ2-7; 11 nucleotides agree with TRBD2. CDR1 is SNHLY, CDR2 FYNNEI, per germline. V dropped 7 bases and J dropped 0; count of bases not matched to a gene: 5. The CDR3 loop spans 15 amino acids.

This clonotype appeared a few times. The V gene is TRBV18, the J gene TRBJ2-3; TRBD1 or TRBD2 may be the D gene (6 bases each). Trimming removed 3 bases at V and 0 bases at J, with 16 bases between. CDR3 length: 17 residues. Germline CDR1 reads KGHSH; CDR2 reads LQKENI. CDR3 nucleotides: TGTGCCAGCTCACCTTTATCGGGGGCTGATAGCACAGATACGCAGTATTTT. Its protein is CASSPLSGADSTDTQYF.

In this sample, this clonotype turned up a few times. This rearrangement joins TRBV27 to TRBJ2-1; D assignment may be TRBD1 or TRBD2 (6 bases each). Germline CDR1 is MNHEY and CDR2 is SMNVEV (reference sequence). The CDR3 totals 13 residues. V was shortened by 5 bases and J by 9 bases, with 14 bases between the two germline ends. The chain's CDR3 is CASSRRGRVEQFF. The DNA of the CDR3 is TGTGCCAGCAGTCGCCGGGGGCGAGTTGAGCAGTTCTTC.

The chain joins TRBV2 to TRBJ1-1; TRBD1 agrees at 7 bases. CDR1 is SNHLY, CDR2 FYNNEI, per germline. The ends lost 10 bases at V and 10 bases at J; junction bases unmatched: 6. The CDR3 extends over 10 amino acids. This CDR3 reads CATGGQLAFF. The CDR3 DNA is TGTGCCACTGGGGGACAGTTAGCTTTCTTT.

The rearrangement uses TRBV7-2 and TRBJ1-1; maybe TRBD1 (5 bases). V dropped 0 bases and J dropped 3 bases, with 11 bases sitting between them. In germline, CDR1 is SGHTA, CDR2 FQGNSA. The CDR3 totals 15 residues. The CDR3 loop reads CASSLAYRSYTEAFF. The CDR3 nucleotides read TGTGCCAGCAGCTTAGCATACAGGAGCTACACTGAAGCTTTCTTT.

This clonotype occurred a few times. The chain joins TRBV3-1 to TRBJ2-7; 7 bases fit TRBD1. Per the germline V gene, CDR1 is LGHDT and CDR2 is YNNKEL (reference sequence). Trimming cost V 0 bases and J 3 bases; bases outside gene matches: 2. The CDR3 has 14 residues. For the CDR3, the DNA is TGTGCCAGCAGCCAAGAGGGACAGCTCTACGAGCAGTACTTC. Translation gives CASSQEGQLYEQYF.

The CDR3 sequence: CASSRKDTEAFF. The CDR3 region has the DNA TGTGCCAGCAGCCGAAAGGACACTGAAGCTTTCTTT. This chain links TRBV4-2 with TRBJ1-1; D unclear. V was clipped by 4 bases and J by 3 bases, with 6 bases between them. The CDR3 loop spans 12 amino acids. Germline V gene data show CDR1 as LGHNA and CDR2 as YNFKEQ.